What follows is one T cell receptor beta chain and its context. Its antigen is not known. This record belongs to a study of STAT5B mutations in CD4+ large granular lymphocyte leukemia. Regarding the study as a whole: Main leukemic clonotypes were patient-specific, but more than 20% appeared at low frequency elsewhere.

Using immunoSEQ multiplex PCR, the repertoire was profiled, and TCRdb retains in-frame clones only, with some absent. The sample includes tens of thousands of clones, more than 70% of them seen just once. Germline V CDR1 and CDR2: MNHEY, SVGAGI. CDR3 length: 16 residues. Trimming pared 0 bases from V and 2 bases from J, leaving 12 bases between. The TCR originated in a human donor in good health. The rearrangement links TRBV6-5 to TRBJ2-3, with D perhaps TRBD1 (6 bases). What was sequenced was CD4+ T cells from blood buffy coats. CDR3 region: CASSYSGGQITDTQYF. CDR3 coding DNA: TGTGCCAGCAGTTACTCAGGGGGACAAATCACAGATACGCAGTATTTT.